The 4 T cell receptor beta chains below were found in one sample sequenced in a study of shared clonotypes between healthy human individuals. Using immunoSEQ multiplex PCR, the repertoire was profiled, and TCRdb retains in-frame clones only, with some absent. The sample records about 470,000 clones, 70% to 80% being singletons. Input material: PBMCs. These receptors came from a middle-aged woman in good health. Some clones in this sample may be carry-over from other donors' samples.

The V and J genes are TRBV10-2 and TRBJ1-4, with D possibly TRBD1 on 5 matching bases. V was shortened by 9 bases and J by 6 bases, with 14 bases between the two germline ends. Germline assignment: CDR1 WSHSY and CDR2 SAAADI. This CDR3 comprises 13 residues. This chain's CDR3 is CARTGSKDEKLFF. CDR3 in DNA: TGCGCCAGAACAGGCTCGAAGGATGAAAAACTGTTTTTT.

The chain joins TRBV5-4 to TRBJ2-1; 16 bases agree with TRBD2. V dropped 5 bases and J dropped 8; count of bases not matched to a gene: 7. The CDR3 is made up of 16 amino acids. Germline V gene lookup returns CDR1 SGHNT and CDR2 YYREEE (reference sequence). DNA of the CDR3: TGTGCCAGCAGAAAAGGGACTAGCGGGAGGGGGGATGAGCAGTTCTTC. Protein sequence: CASRKGTSGRGDEQFF.

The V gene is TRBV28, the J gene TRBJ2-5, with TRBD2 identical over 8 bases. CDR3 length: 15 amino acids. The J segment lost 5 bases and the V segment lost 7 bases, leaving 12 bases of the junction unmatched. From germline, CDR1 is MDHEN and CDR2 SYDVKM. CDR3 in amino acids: CASNILAAMGETQYF. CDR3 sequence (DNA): TGTGCCAGCAACATACTAGCGGCCATGGGGGAGACCCAGTACTTC.

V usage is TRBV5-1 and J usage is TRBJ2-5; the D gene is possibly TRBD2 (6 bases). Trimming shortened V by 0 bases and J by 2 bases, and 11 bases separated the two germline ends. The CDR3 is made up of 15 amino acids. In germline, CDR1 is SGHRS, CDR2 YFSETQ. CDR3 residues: CASSLVGSGQETQYF. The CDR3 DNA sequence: TGCGCCAGCAGCTTGGTCGGGAGCGGACAAGAGACCCAGTACTTC. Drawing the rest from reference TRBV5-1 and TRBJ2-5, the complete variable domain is KAGVTQTPRYLIKTRGQQVTLSCSPISGHRSVSWYQQTPGQGLQFLFEYFSETQRNKGNFPGRFSGRQFSNSRSEMNVSTLELGDSALYLCASSLVGSGQETQYFGPGTRLLVL.